The subject of this entry is one T cell receptor (beta chain). The data belong to a study of cytomegalovirus exposure and HLA in healthy donors. In the PCR, 60 Vbeta and 13 Jbeta primers were used. TCRdb keeps only in-frame clones here, not all; method: immunoSEQ multiplex PCR. The sample shows 150,000 or so clones, about 68% of them seen only once. The CDR3 consists of 14 residues. With 2 bases removed from V and 4 bases from J, the gap between germline ends came to 11 bases. Per germline, CDR1 MNHEY and CDR2 SMNVEV (reference sequence). The rearrangement uses TRBV27 and TRBJ1-2; possible D gene TRBD1, 6 bases. The sequencing input was PBMCs. The TCR originated in a man aged 25 to 40 in good health and CMV-seronegative. CDR3 in DNA: TGTGCCAGCAGTTTACTAGGACAGCCCTATGGCTACACCTTC. It translates to CASSLLGQPYGYTF.